These 22 T cell receptor beta chains came from one sample sequenced in a study of chemoradiotherapy in HPV16-positive cancers. Libraries were prepared by immunoSEQ multiplex PCR; TCRdb keeps only in-frame clonotypes and omits some of them. The table includes approximately 8,500 clones, about 66% detected once. The biological material was taken from a patient who underwent chemoradiotherapy. These receptors came from a human donor with HPV-associated anogenital cancer.

The V call is TRBV28, the J call TRBJ1-2; D unclear. The V gene lost 3 bases and the J gene lost 8 bases, with 10 bases spanning the gap. From germline, CDR1 is MDHEN and CDR2 SYDVKM. There are 12 residues in the CDR3. DNA for the CDR3: TGTGCCAGCAGTTTTTCCGGTTCCGGCTACACCTTC. Its translation is CASSFSGSGYTF.

The chain links TRBV4-1 to TRBJ2-5, with TRBD2 identical over 8 bases. The V and J ends lost 5 bases and 6 bases, in that order; junction bases with no gene match: 17. Germline V gives CDR1 MGHRA, CDR2 YSYEKL. This CDR3 is built from 17 residues. This CDR3 is CASSAGVLAGGAKTQYF. The CDR3 bases are TGCGCCAGCAGCGCGGGGGTGCTGGCGGGAGGCGCGAAGACCCAGTACTTC.

The chain combines TRBV13 with TRBJ2-4; 7 bases are a match to TRBD2. Germline V gene sequence: CDR1 PRHDT, CDR2 FYEKMQ (reference sequence). The CDR3 runs 17 residues. V lost 5 bases, J lost 2 bases, and 12 bases stayed unmatched. Written as DNA, the CDR3 is TGTGCCAGCAGCCCCCTGGGAGGGTTCGACTCCAAAAACATTCAGTACTTC. Translating it yields CASSPLGGFDSKNIQYF.

The CDR3 loop reads CASSLVRGSYEQYV. DNA for the CDR3: TGTGCCAGCAGCTTAGTGAGGGGTTCCTACGAGCAGTACGTC. V is TRBV7-6 and J is TRBJ2-7; either TRBD1 or TRBD2 may fit D (5 bases each). This CDR3 contains 14 residues. The ends were cut back, 1 base at V and 1 base at J, with 8 bases in the middle. CDR1 SGHVS and CDR2 FNYEAQ come from the germline V gene.

The rearrangement joins TRBV7-4 to TRBJ1-3; 9 bases are shared with TRBD1. V lost 1 base to trimming and J lost 0 bases; unmatched junction nucleotides: 4. Germline CDR1 is SGHVT and CDR2 is SQSDAQ. This CDR3 is 17 amino acids long. The CDR3 DNA follows: TGTGCCAGCAGCTTAGTCGGACAGGGGAGCTCTGGAAACACCATATATTTT. Its protein product is CASSLVGQGSSGNTIYF.

The chain couples TRBV9 to TRBJ2-7, with D possibly being TRBD1 (6 bases). This CDR3 spans 14 amino acids. Between the trimmed V and J ends, which lost 1 base and 4 bases, there was a span of 12 bases. In germline, CDR1 is SGDLS, CDR2 YYNGEE. The chain's CDR3 is CASSVNVQGYEQYF. The CDR3 nucleotides read TGTGCCAGCAGCGTAAACGTCCAGGGGTACGAGCAGTACTTC.

V usage is TRBV6-5 and J usage is TRBJ1-1, with D maybe TRBD1 (5 bases). The CDR3 loop spans 13 amino acids. Trimming removed 7 bases from V and 8 bases from J, with 17 bases in between. Germline CDR1 reads MNHEY; CDR2 reads SVGAGI. DNA for the CDR3: TGTGCCAGCACCCGAAGACGGGGGGGGGAAGCTTTCTTT. Translated, it gives CASTRRRGGEAFF.

The chain uses TRBV6-6 and TRBJ1-4; no definite D call. The CDR3 has 15 residues. Germline values: CDR1 MNHNY, CDR2 SVGAGI (reference sequence). V shed 0 bases and J shed 0 bases, with 5 bases lying between them. The CDR3 DNA follows: TGTGCCAGCAGTTACTCGGGCACAACTAATGAAAAACTGTTTTTT. This gives the protein CASSYSGTTNEKLFF.

The chain couples TRBV4-1 to TRBJ2-7; possible D gene TRBD1, 5 bases. Germline V gives CDR1 MGHRA, CDR2 YSYEKL. This CDR3 region has 14 residues. The ends were cut back, 8 bases at V and 6 bases at J, with 20 bases in the middle. The CDR3 spells CASRPGQGFGEQYF. CDR3 nucleotides: TGCGCCAGCCGGCCTGGGCAGGGCTTTGGCGAGCAGTACTTC.

The V and J genes are TRBV4-3 and TRBJ2-6; D assignment may be TRBD1 or TRBD2 (5 bases each). There are 16 residues in the CDR3. Trimming removed 3 bases at V and 4 bases at J, with 13 bases between. Germline values: CDR1 LGHNA, CDR2 YSLEER. The CDR3 is CASSQGSGPGANVLTF. The CDR3 bases are TGCGCCAGCAGCCAGGGGTCGGGACCCGGGGCCAACGTCCTGACTTTC.

This chain links TRBV11-2 with TRBJ2-5; D unclear. The CDR3 has 12 residues. Germline CDR1 and CDR2: SGHAT and FQNNGV. With 1 base removed from V and 4 bases from J, the gap between germline ends came to 4 bases. CDR3 DNA sequence: TGTGCCAGCAGCTTAGGTCTAGAGACCCAGTACTTC. The encoded protein is CASSLGLETQYF.

This clone was recorded only once. The J gene is TRBJ2-3, the V gene TRBV7-2, with D possibly matching TRBD2 (5 bases). The CDR3 is 15 amino acids. With 1 base removed from V and 4 bases from J, the gap between germline ends came to 12 bases. Germline CDR1 and CDR2: SGHTA and FQGNSA. CDR3 nucleotides: TGTGCCAGCAGCTTAGACACTCAGAGGGCAGATACGCAGTATTTT. It specifies CASSLDTQRADTQYF.

The chain is built from TRBV4-3 and TRBJ1-1; D unclear. CDR1 LGHNA and CDR2 YSLEER come from the germline V gene. With 3 bases removed from V and 4 bases from J, the gap between germline ends came to 9 bases. This CDR3 is 13 amino acids long. The CDR3, as DNA: TGCGCCAGCAGCCAGACTAAAGGCACTGAAGCTTTCTTT. It is translated as CASSQTKGTEAFF.

This clone appeared once. The chain employs TRBV5-4 and TRBJ1-1, with 7 bases matching TRBD1. The CDR3 has 13 residues. V lost 4 bases and J lost 10; bases outside the gene matches: 10. Per the germline V gene, CDR1 is SGHNT and CDR2 is YYREEE (reference sequence). Written as DNA, the CDR3 is TGTGCCAGCAGCCCCGGACAGGTCCTGGGAGCTTTCTTT. Its protein product is CASSPGQVLGAFF.

The chain employs TRBV25-1 and TRBJ2-2; D is possibly TRBD1 or TRBD2 (6 bases each). The CDR3 runs 14 residues. V lost 1 base and J lost 6, with 9 bases in between. The germline V gene has CDR1 MGHDK and CDR2 SYGVNS. The CDR3 sequence: CASSESGGPGELFF. The DNA for the CDR3 is TGTGCCAGCAGTGAATCTGGGGGGCCCGGGGAGCTGTTTTTT.

This clone was picked up a small number of times. V is TRBV29-1 and J is TRBJ2-7; the match to TRBD1 covers 7 bases. The CDR3 is 15 residues long. The germline CDR1 and CDR2 sequences are SQVTM and ANQGSEA. V shed 0 bases, J shed 7 bases, and the junction held 12 bases outside the gene matches. The CDR3 reads CSVEEGTDPFGEQYF. The CDR3 region has the DNA TGCAGCGTTGAAGAAGGGACAGATCCTTTTGGAGAGCAGTACTTC.

The chain has TRBV4-1 and TRBJ1-6; D gene unclear. The V gene's germline CDR1 is MGHRA and CDR2 YSYEKL. The ends were cut back, 0 bases at V and 0 bases at J, with 12 bases in the middle. CDR3 length equals 18 residues. Here the CDR3 reads CASSQDMARLSYNSPLHF. As DNA, the CDR3 is TGCGCCAGCAGCCAAGATATGGCCCGACTCTCCTATAATTCACCCCTCCACTTT.

V and J are TRBV27 and TRBJ1-5; 8 bases map to TRBD1. CDR3 length equals 14 residues. Trimming cost V 5 bases and J 5 bases; bases outside gene matches: 5. Germline V lookup: CDR1 MNHEY, CDR2 SMNVEV (reference sequence). The CDR3 reads CASSPRTGYQPQHF. The CDR3 coding sequence is TGTGCCAGCAGTCCCAGGACAGGGTATCAGCCCCAGCATTTT.

Only a few counts were recorded for this clone. The rearrangement joins TRBV7-9 to TRBJ1-4; D unclear. This CDR3 contains 16 residues. V lost 1 base to trimming and J lost 9 bases, with 18 bases between them. Germline V gene lookup returns CDR1 SEHNR and CDR2 FQNEAQ (reference sequence). Here the CDR3 reads CASSLVEAEVGKKLFF. The CDR3 DNA is TGTGCCAGCAGCTTAGTTGAGGCGGAGGTCGGGAAAAAACTGTTTTTT.

V is TRBV30 and J is TRBJ1-1; no clear D gene. The CDR3 is made up of 13 amino acids. V gave up 0 bases and J gave up 3 bases, with 8 bases separating them. Per the germline V gene, CDR1 is GTSNPN and CDR2 is SVGIG (reference sequence). CDR3 nucleotide sequence: TGTGCCTGGAGTGTACTGTGGGACACTGAAGCTTTCTTT. It specifies CAWSVLWDTEAFF. The variable domain in full, completed from reference TRBV30 and TRBJ1-1, reads SQTIHQWPATLVQPVGSPLSLECTVEGTSNPNLYWYRQAAGRGLQLLFYSVGIGQISSEVPQNLSASRPQDRQFILSSKKLLLSDSGFYLCAWSVLWDTEAFFGQGTRLTVV.

The chain carries TRBV18 and TRBJ2-2; TRBD2 might be the D (5 bases). The CDR3 contains 15 residues. Germline V gene data show CDR1 as KGHSH and CDR2 as LQKENI. V gave up 4 bases and J gave up 0 bases, with 9 bases separating them. CDR3 region: CASSLRTSNTGELFF. The CDR3 DNA is TGTGCCAGCTCACTAAGGACTTCGAACACCGGGGAGCTGTTTTTT. The full variable domain, rest sourced from reference TRBV18 and TRBJ2-2, is NAGVMQNPRHLVRRRGQEARLRCSPMKGHSHVYWYRQLPEEGLKFMVYLQKENIIDESGMPKERFSAEFPKEGPSILRIQQVVRGDSAAYFCASSLRTSNTGELFFGEGSRLTVL.

V and J are TRBV30 and TRBJ2-7; 11 nucleotides agree with TRBD2. This CDR3 is built from 14 residues. V trimming: 2 bases; J trimming: 4 bases; junction bases outside the gene matches: 4. Germline values: CDR1 GTSNPN, CDR2 SVGIG (reference sequence). This chain's CDR3 is CAWSLAGGPYEQYV. The CDR3 DNA reads as TGTGCCTGGAGTTTAGCGGGGGGGCCTTACGAGCAGTACGTC.